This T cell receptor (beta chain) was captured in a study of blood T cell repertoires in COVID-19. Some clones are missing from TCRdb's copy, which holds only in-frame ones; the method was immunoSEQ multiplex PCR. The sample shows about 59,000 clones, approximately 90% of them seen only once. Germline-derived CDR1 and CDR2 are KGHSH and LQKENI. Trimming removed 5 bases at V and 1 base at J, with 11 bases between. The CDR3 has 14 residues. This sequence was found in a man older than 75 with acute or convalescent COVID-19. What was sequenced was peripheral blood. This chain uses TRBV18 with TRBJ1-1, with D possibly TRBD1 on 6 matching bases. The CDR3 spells CASSETGQNTEAFF. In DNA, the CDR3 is TGTGCCAGCTCAGAAACGGGACAGAACACTGAAGCTTTCTTT. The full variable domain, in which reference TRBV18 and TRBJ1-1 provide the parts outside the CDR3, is NAGVMQNPRHLVRRRGQEARLRCSPMKGHSHVYWYRQLPEEGLKFMVYLQKENIIDESGMPKERFSAEFPKEGPSILRIQQVVRGDSAAYFCASSETGQNTEAFFGQGTRLTVV.